The 2 T cell receptor beta chains reported below all come from one sample, sequenced in a study of molecular identifiers for immune sequencing clone quantification. One entry per CDR3 protein results from TCRdb running MiXCR on the PCR reads. The sample records 9,500 to 15,000 distinct CDR3 sequences, 15% to 20% being singletons. Sequences were obtained from naive CD8+ T cells from blood, with Jurkat cell RNA spiked in. Sample subset: FACS-sorted CD8+CD4-CCR7+CD45RA+ naive T cells. The receptor source for this set is a human donor in good health. Some libraries in this study had Jurkat cell RNA spiked in.

As concerns this clonotype: No conserved phenylalanine or tryptophan is present at the end of the CDR3, so a read error is the likely explanation. The rearrangement links TRBV11-3 to TRBJ2-5; 9 bases are a match to TRBD1. CDR3 size: 16 residues. The V and J ends lost 4 bases and 2 bases, in that order; junction bases with no gene match: 8. Germline V CDR1 and CDR2: SGHNT, YENEEA. The CDR3 sequence is CASSSTGGSGQETQYL. The DNA for the CDR3 is TGTGCCAGCAGCTCCACAGGGGGCTCTGGGCAAGAGACCCAGTACCTC.

This clonotype came up many times. J is TRBJ2-1 and V is TRBV5-6, with D possibly matching TRBD1 (5 bases). The V end was cut by 4 bases, the J end by 15 bases, with 14 bases between. There are 11 residues in the CDR3. Germline CDR1 is SGHDT and CDR2 is YYEEEE. This CDR3 reads CASSLGVIRFF. DNA of the CDR3: TGTGCCAGCAGCCTAGGGGTTATCCGGTTCTTC.